These T cell receptor beta chains were read from a single sample in a study of cytomegalovirus exposure and HLA in healthy donors. Clones were sequenced by immunoSEQ multiplex PCR, and TCRdb holds only the in-frame ones, with some missing. The sample lists 130,000 to 150,000 clones, approximately 80% occurring once. Sequencing was done on a sample of PBMCs. These receptors were obtained from a female donor in good health and CMV-seronegative. Each CDR3 is given with its conserved first and last residue. A D gene is named only where the DNA matches it firmly. Size tells how often a clone was seen (once, few, many) or the class of an expanded clone, and some rows leave it out.

TRBV14	once	NA	TRBJ2-2	TGTGCCAGCAGCCAAGGGACAGCGAACACCGGGGAGCTGTTTTTT	CASSQGTANTGELFF
TRBV19	NA	TRBD2	TRBJ2-2	TGTGCCAGTAGGGGACTAGAGCACGCCGGGGAGCTGTTTTTT	CASRGLEHAGELFF
TRBV28	once	NA	TRBJ2-1	TGTGCCAGCAGTTCAGGCCCCGGATACAATGAGCAGTTCTTC	CASSSGPGYNEQFF
TRBV6-5	NA	NA	TRBJ2-3	TGTGCCAGCAGTTACTCGAGCGGTAGCGGAGGGCATACGCAGTATTTT	CASSYSSGSGGHTQYF
TRBV19	NA	TRBD1	TRBJ2-1	TGTGCCAGTATTGGGACAGGAGGCTACAATGAGCAGTTCTTC	CASIGTGGYNEQFF
TRBV28	NA	NA	TRBJ1-2	TGTGCCAGCAGTTTAGCAGGGGTCCATGGCTACACCTTC	CASSLAGVHGYTF
TRBV5-1	NA	NA	TRBJ2-2	TGCGCCAGCAGCTCCTATGCCAGTGCGGACACCGGGGAGCTGTTTTTT	CASSSYASADTGELFF
TRBV10-3	NA	NA	TRBJ1-3	TGTGCCATCAGTGACAGGCCGGAAAACACCATATATTTT	CAISDRPENTIYF
TRBV19	NA	TRBD2	TRBJ2-1	TGTGCCAGTAGTATCGGGACTAGCGGCTACAATGAGCAGTTCTTC	CASSIGTSGYNEQFF
TRBV27	NA	TRBD2	TRBJ2-3	TGTGCCAGCAGGACTAGCGGGGGGGCTACAGATACGCAGTATTTT	CASRTSGGATDTQYF
TRBV28	once	TRBD2	TRBJ2-6	TGTGCCAGCAGGCCCCTAGCGGGGGACTCTGGGGCCAACGTCCTGACTTTC	CASRPLAGDSGANVLTF
TRBV9	NA	TRBD1	TRBJ1-3	TGTGCCAGCAGCGCCACAGGGGGTACCTCTGGAAACACCATATATTTT	CASSATGGTSGNTIYF
TRBV11-2	NA	NA	TRBJ1-5	TGTGCCAGCAGCGCCGGGAGAGTCCAGCATTTT	CASSAGRVQHF
TRBV29-1	NA	NA	TRBJ1-1	TGCAGCGTTGGTCGAGGGCTGAACACTGAAGCTTTCTTT	CSVGRGLNTEAFF
TRBV27	once	NA	TRBJ1-2	TGTGCCAGCGCGTCCAAGTTGACAGAGCCCTATGGCTACACCTTC	CASASKLTEPYGYTF
TRBV28	NA	NA	TRBJ2-7	TGTGCCAGCGGCTTGGGAGGCAATCTTCTCTACGAGCAGTACTTC	CASGLGGNLLYEQYF
TRBV10-3	NA	TRBD2	TRBJ2-3	TGTGCCATCAGTGGAATAACTAGCGGGATGGGTCGTAGAGAAGATACGCAGTATTTT	CAISGITSGMGRREDTQYF
TRBV5-5	NA	NA	TRBJ2-5	TGTGCCAGCAGCTTGCCGGGGAAAGAGACCCAGTACTTC	CASSLPGKETQYF
TRBV6-1	NA	NA	TRBJ2-7	TGTGCCAGCAGTGAACTTGAGCTACTAGCTATCTTCAACGAGCAGTACTTC	CASSELELLAIFNEQYF
TRBV27	NA	TRBD1	TRBJ2-7	TGTGCCAGCAGCCCTAGGGGGCAGGGTCCCTACGAGCAGTACTTC	CASSPRGQGPYEQYF
TRBV27	NA	NA	TRBJ1-4	TGTGCCAGCAGTTCCCGACTGATTGCAACTAATGAAAAACTGTTTTTT	CASSSRLIATNEKLFF
TRBV13	NA	NA	TRBJ1-2	TGTGCCAGCAGCTTACTTCTCGGGGGGCCTATTACTAACTATGGCTACACCTTC	CASSLLLGGPITNYGYTF
TRBV6-6	NA	TRBD1	TRBJ1-5	TGTGCCAGCAGCGACACAGGGGGCAATCAGCCCCAGCATTTT	CASSDTGGNQPQHF
TRBV27	NA	NA	TRBJ2-5	TGTGCCAGCAGGCGAGGAGAGACCCAGTACTTC	CASRRGETQYF
TRBV27	NA	NA	TRBJ1-1	TGTGCCAGCAGTTTTATAGGGGCTAAGGCTGAAGCTTTCTTT	CASSFIGAKAEAFF
TRBV6-1	NA	TRBD1	TRBJ1-6	TGTGCCAGCAGGCGACAGGGAGCAGATAATTCACCCCTCCACTTT	CASRRQGADNSPLHF
TRBV29-1	NA	TRBD2	TRBJ2-7	TGCAGCGTTGAAGGACTAGCGGGAGCGTACGAGCAGTACTTC	CSVEGLAGAYEQYF